Sequencing of this T cell receptor (beta chain) was carried out in a study of cytomegalovirus exposure and HLA in healthy donors. PCR employed 60 Vbeta and 13 Jbeta primers. Produced via immunoSEQ multiplex PCR; TCRdb's table is partial and in-frame only. Here the sample spans some 180,000 clones, about 81% being singletons. This CDR3 has 15 amino acids. Germline CDR1 and CDR2: SQVTM and ANQGSEA. Trimming removed 4 bases from V and 0 bases from J, with 16 bases in between. The sample was PBMCs. The TCR sequence derives from a middle-aged man in good health and CMV-seronegative. The chain couples TRBV29-1 to TRBJ2-7; TRBD1 might be the D (6 bases). The CDR3 bases are TGCAGCGTTGTTGGGGGTCGGGACAACTCCTACGAGCAGTACTTC. Its protein product is CSVVGGRDNSYEQYF.